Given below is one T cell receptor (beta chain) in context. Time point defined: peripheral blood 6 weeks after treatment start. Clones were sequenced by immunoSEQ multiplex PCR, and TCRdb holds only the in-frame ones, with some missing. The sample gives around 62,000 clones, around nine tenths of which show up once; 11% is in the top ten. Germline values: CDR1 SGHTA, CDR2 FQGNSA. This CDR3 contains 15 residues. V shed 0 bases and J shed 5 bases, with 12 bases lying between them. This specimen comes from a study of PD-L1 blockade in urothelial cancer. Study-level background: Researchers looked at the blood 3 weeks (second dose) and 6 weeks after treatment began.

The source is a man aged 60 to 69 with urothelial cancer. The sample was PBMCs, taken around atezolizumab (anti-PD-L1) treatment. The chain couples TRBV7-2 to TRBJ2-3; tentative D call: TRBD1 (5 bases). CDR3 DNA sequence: TGTGCCAGCAGCTTAGCACAGGTTGGTCGAGATACGCAGTATTTT. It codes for CASSLAQVGRDTQYF. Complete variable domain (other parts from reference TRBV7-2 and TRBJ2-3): GAGVSQSPSNKVTEKGKDVELRCDPISGHTALYWYRQSLGQGLEFLIYFQGNSAPDKSGLPSDRFSAERTGGSVSTLTIQRTQQEDSAVYLCASSLAQVGRDTQYFGPGTRLTVL.